The entry that follows covers one T cell receptor (beta chain) sequence. What it binds is unknown. A minimum of 7 million PBMCs was isolated per sample. The extraction recovered at least 5.5 micrograms of total RNA per sample. This sample was included in a study of blood T cells in healthy people across ages. Germline CDR1 and CDR2: SEHNR and FQNEAQ (reference sequence). The CDR3 consists of 16 residues. V was shortened by 0 bases and J by 2 bases, with 14 bases between the two germline ends. Through a sample-barcoded 5' primer and a J-beta primer mix, a second PCR was run for about 7 to 12 cycles. Via MiXCR, TCRdb re-called the 5' RACE reads, giving one row per CDR3 protein. The data show hundreds of thousands of distinct CDR3 sequences, around 50% seen once. Study results and caveats: Age showed a roughly linear inverse relationship with TCR beta diversity per million T cells.

The source material was blood. This chain connects TRBV7-9 to TRBJ2-7, with D perhaps given as TRBD1 or TRBD2 (5 bases each). This sequence originates from a woman aged 80 or over in good health. The CDR3 sequence: CASSLARGLSAYEQYF. DNA for the CDR3: TGTGCCAGCAGCTTAGCGAGGGGCCTATCGGCCTACGAGCAGTACTTC.